This T cell receptor (beta chain) was profiled in a study of OX40 agonist ivuxolimab in advanced cancers. This CDR3 region has 14 residues. Germline assignment: CDR1 MDHEN and CDR2 SYDVKM. The V gene lost 6 bases and the J gene lost 2 bases, with 13 bases spanning the gap. TCRdb's table, derived via immunoSEQ multiplex PCR, lists solely in-frame clones and lacks some. The sample shows about 50,000 clones, around nine tenths of them seen only once. The sample was CD4+ or CD8+ T cells sorted from blood, taken in a trial of the OX40 agonist ivuxolimab. This sequence was found in an adult with an advanced solid tumor such as melanoma, head and neck, liver or kidney cancer. The chain joins TRBV28 to TRBJ1-2, with a tentative D call TRBD1 (5 bases). The CDR3: CASRSGGTNYGYTF. CDR3 bases: TGTGCCAGCAGGAGTGGGGGAACCAACTATGGCTACACCTTC.